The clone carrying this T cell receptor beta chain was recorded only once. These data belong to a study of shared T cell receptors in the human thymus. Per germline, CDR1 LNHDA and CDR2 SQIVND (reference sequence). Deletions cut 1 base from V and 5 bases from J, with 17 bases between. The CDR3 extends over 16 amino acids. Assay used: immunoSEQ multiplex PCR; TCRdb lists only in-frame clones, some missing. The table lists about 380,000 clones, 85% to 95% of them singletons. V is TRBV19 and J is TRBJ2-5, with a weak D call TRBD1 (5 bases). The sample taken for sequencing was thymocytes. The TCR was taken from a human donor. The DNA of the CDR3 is TGTGCCAGTAGTATAGGCTCCTACAGGATGGAGGAGACCCAGTACTTC. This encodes CASSIGSYRMEETQYF.